Following are 8 T cell receptor beta chains from one sample sequenced in a study of PD-L1 blockade in urothelial cancer. TCRdb keeps only in-frame clones here, not all; method: immunoSEQ multiplex PCR. The data show about 84,000 clones, roughly 90% seen once. The sample consisted of PBMCs, taken around atezolizumab (anti-PD-L1) treatment. Receptors were obtained from a man aged 60-69 years with urothelial cancer.

The V and J genes are TRBV6-1 and TRBJ2-5, with TRBD1 matching over 7 bases. The CDR3 has 19 amino acids. CDR1 MNHNS and CDR2 SASEGT come from the germline V gene. V dropped 4 bases and J dropped 3; count of bases not matched to a gene: 20. The CDR3 region has the DNA TGTGCCAGCAGTGTTTGGGCCTTAACAAGACAGGGCGCTGAAGAGACCCAGTACTTC. Its translation is CASSVWALTRQGAEETQYF.

This clone has only one observation. The CDR3 reads CAQFDSPHGYTF. In DNA form, the CDR3 reads TGTGCGCAATTTGACAGCCCCCACGGCTACACCTTC. The chain uses TRBV30 and TRBJ1-2; D is perhaps TRBD1 (5 bases). CDR1 and CDR2 (germline): GTSNPN, SVGIG (reference sequence). The CDR3 covers 12 residues.

The V gene is TRBV5-4, the J gene TRBJ2-5; D call uncertain. CDR1 and CDR2 from the germline V gene are SGHNT and YYREEE (reference sequence). This CDR3 is 13 amino acids long. The ends were cut back, 2 bases at V and 3 bases at J, with 8 bases in the middle. The CDR3 protein is CASSFTAEETQYF. The CDR3 DNA follows: TGTGCCAGCAGCTTCACAGCAGAAGAGACCCAGTACTTC.

The chain couples TRBV2 to TRBJ1-2; D may be TRBD1 (5 bases). Germline CDR1 SNHLY, CDR2 FYNNEI. The CDR3 spans 12 residues. The V gene lost 6 bases and the J gene lost 8 bases, with 13 bases spanning the gap. CDR3 residues: CASRGEGSGYTF. CDR3 coding DNA: TGTGCCAGCAGAGGGGAGGGGAGCGGCTACACCTTC.

This rearrangement joins TRBV6-5 to TRBJ2-7; 12 bases map to TRBD2. Germline V gene data show CDR1 as MNHEY and CDR2 as SVGAGI. CDR3 length equals 15 residues. V lost 6 bases and J lost 2; bases outside the gene matches: 5. In DNA form, the CDR3 reads TGTGCCAGCAGACCCGGACTAGCGGGAACCTACGAGCAGTACTTC. This translates into CASRPGLAGTYEQYF.

V usage is TRBV4-1 and J usage is TRBJ2-3, with 9 positions matching TRBD1. J gave up 4 bases and V 6 bases, and 8 bases lay outside the gene matches. The CDR3 runs 15 residues. In germline, CDR1 is MGHRA, CDR2 YSYEKL. This chain's CDR3 is CASSRQGGGPDTQYF. DNA of the CDR3: TGCGCCAGCAGTCGACAGGGGGGGGGCCCAGATACGCAGTATTTT.

The CDR3 DNA is TGTGCCAGCAATACACTAGGACTACAAGAGACCCAGTACTTC. Residues: CASNTLGLQETQYF. This chain connects TRBV5-4 to TRBJ2-5; D is perhaps TRBD2 (6 bases). The V end lost 6 bases, the J end lost 2 bases, and 14 bases lay between the germline ends. The CDR3 is made up of 14 amino acids. Looked up from germline, CDR1 is SGHNT and CDR2 is YYREEE (reference sequence).

This chain links TRBV6-1 with TRBJ1-5; no definite D call. This CDR3 contains 15 residues. The V gene lost 2 bases and the J gene lost 5 bases, with 13 bases spanning the gap. Looked up from germline, CDR1 is MNHNS and CDR2 is SASEGT. CDR3 DNA: TGTGCCAGCAGTGAACTCCTGGGCCAGGATCAGCCCCAGCATTTT. Its translation is CASSELLGQDQPQHF.